Detailed here is one T cell receptor beta chain. There are 14 residues in the CDR3. Losses at the gene ends were 7 bases for V and 4 bases for J; bases not matched to a gene: 9. Germline CDR1 is SEHNR and CDR2 is FQNEAQ (reference sequence). The record originates from a study of blood T cell repertoires in COVID-19. At the level of the study: Spain, Italy and the United States supplied samples that represented acute and convalescent COVID-19. The cDNA or gDNA used as material had been derived from T cells, B-cell-depleted T cells, or PBMCs.

Per the authors' pipeline: Researchers report that nucleated cell counts were estimated from reference gene primer amplification. The data were produced by immunoSEQ multiplex PCR, yet TCRdb's version contains in-frame clones alone and is incomplete. The V and J calls and clone size come from that table; D and trimming were worked out from the DNA. Here the sample spans 85,000 to 130,000 clones, 87% being singletons. Sequenced material: peripheral blood. This sequence joins TRBV7-9 and TRBJ1-1; 7 nucleotides line up with TRBD1. The receptor's source is a man in his fifties with acute or convalescent COVID-19. CDR3 sequence (DNA): TGTGCCAGCACCGTTACAGGGGACGTCACTGAAGCTTTCTTT. Translation gives CASTVTGDVTEAFF. Supplemented by reference TRBV7-9 and TRBJ1-1, the full variable domain reads DTGVSQNPRHKITKRGQNVTFRCDPISEHNRLYWYRQTLGQGPEFLTYFQNEAQLEKSRLLSDRFSAERPKGSFSTLEIQRTEQGDSAMYLCASTVTGDVTEAFFGQGTRLTVV.